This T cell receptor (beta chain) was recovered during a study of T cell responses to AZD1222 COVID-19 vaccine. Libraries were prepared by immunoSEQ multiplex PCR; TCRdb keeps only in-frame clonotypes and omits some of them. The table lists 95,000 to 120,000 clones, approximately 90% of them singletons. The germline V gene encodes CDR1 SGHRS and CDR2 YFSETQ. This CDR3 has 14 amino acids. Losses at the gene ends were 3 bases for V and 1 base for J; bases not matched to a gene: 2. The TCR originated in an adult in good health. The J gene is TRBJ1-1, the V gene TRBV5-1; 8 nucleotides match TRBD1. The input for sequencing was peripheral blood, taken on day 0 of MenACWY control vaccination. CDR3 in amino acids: CASSSGQGNTEAFF. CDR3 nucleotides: TGCGCCAGCAGCTCTGGACAGGGGAACACTGAAGCTTTCTTT.